Below, 21 T cell receptor beta chains from the same sample are listed, as sequenced in a study of blood T cell repertoires in COVID-19. The table came from immunoSEQ multiplex PCR; TCRdb's copy has only in-frame clones and leaves some out. Of 120,000 or so clones in the sample, about four fifths are singletons; the top ten hold under 5%. The sequencing sample was made of PBMCs or T cells enriched from blood (not recorded which). These receptors were collected from a woman in her 30s who had recovered from COVID-19.

V usage is TRBV6-5 and J usage is TRBJ2-3; 8 bases align to TRBD2. V shed 6 bases, J shed 0 bases, and the junction held 5 bases outside the gene matches. This CDR3 has 15 amino acids. Germline assignment: CDR1 MNHEY and CDR2 SVGAGI. CDR3 nucleotide sequence: TGTGCCAGCAGATTCGGACTAGCTAGCACAGATACGCAGTATTTT. Amino acids: CASRFGLASTDTQYF.

This sequence joins TRBV18 and TRBJ2-6; the match to TRBD1 covers 10 bases. Germline-derived CDR1 and CDR2 are KGHSH and LQKENI. The CDR3 loop spans 18 amino acids. J was trimmed by 0 bases and V by 6 bases; bases with no gene match: 8. The CDR3 DNA sequence: TGTGCCAGCTCCCAGAGGACAGGGGGTGCCTCTGGGGCCAACGTCCTGACTTTC. Its translation is CASSQRTGGASGANVLTF.

V and J are TRBV27 and TRBJ1-5, with D uncertain. This CDR3 region has 12 residues. Per germline, CDR1 MNHEY and CDR2 SMNVEV (reference sequence). The germline V and J ends were trimmed by 8 bases and 1 base, with 6 bases remaining between them. Here the CDR3 DNA reads TGTGCCAGCGGAGGGAGCAATCAGCCCCAGCATTTT. Amino acids: CASGGSNQPQHF.

The genes are TRBV5-1 and TRBJ2-7, with a possible D match to TRBD1 (6 bases). V was pared by 0 bases and J by 2 bases, with 9 bases between. Germline V gene sequence: CDR1 SGHRS, CDR2 YFSETQ. This CDR3 has 14 amino acids. CDR3 in amino acids: CASSLGTETYEQYF. CDR3 DNA sequence: TGCGCCAGCAGCTTGGGGACAGAGACCTACGAGCAGTACTTC. Full variable domain (outside the CDR3, taken from reference TRBV5-1 and TRBJ2-7): KAGVTQTPRYLIKTRGQQVTLSCSPISGHRSVSWYQQTPGQGLQFLFEYFSETQRNKGNFPGRFSGRQFSNSRSEMNVSTLELGDSALYLCASSLGTETYEQYFGPGTRLTVT.

The V and J genes are TRBV27 and TRBJ2-7; the match to TRBD2 covers 10 bases. The trim removed 2 bases at V and 2 bases at J, leaving 6 bases unmatched. The CDR3 covers 16 residues. The germline gives CDR1 MNHEY, CDR2 SMNVEV (reference sequence). For the CDR3, the DNA is TGTGCCAGCAGTTTAAGCGGGAGGGCACGAACCTACGAGCAGTACTTC. Translation: CASSLSGRARTYEQYF.

In this sample, this clone turned up once. This rearrangement joins TRBV5-1 to TRBJ1-2, with 7 bases aligning to TRBD1. Germline loops: CDR1 SGHRS, CDR2 YFSETQ. The length of the CDR3 is 16 residues. V lost 4 bases, J lost 4 bases, and 13 bases stayed unmatched. The CDR3 sequence: CASSPGGDRVAYGYTF. CDR3 nucleotides: TGCGCCAGCAGCCCTGGCGGTGACAGGGTGGCCTATGGCTACACCTTC.

By its share, this clone is medium-sized. The chain recombines TRBV6-5 with TRBJ2-7, with TRBD1 matching over 7 bases. Trimming at V came to 6 bases and at J to 0 bases, leaving 8 bases not matched to a gene. Germline V gene lookup returns CDR1 MNHEY and CDR2 SVGAGI. The CDR3 spans 15 residues. The CDR3 region has the DNA TGTGCCAGCAGCTCTGGACAGGACAGCTCCTACGAGCAGTACTTC. Protein product: CASSSGQDSSYEQYF.

The chain joins TRBV23-1 to TRBJ1-4, with TRBD1 as a possible D gene (5 bases). TRBV23-1 is an open reading frame whose function is uncertain. The CDR3 consists of 14 residues. Trimming stripped 8 bases from V and 8 bases from J, with 18 bases between. CDR3 bases: TGCGCCAGCTTTTCCCGGGGGGTCCAGGAAAAACTGTTTTTT. Encoded protein: CASFSRGVQEKLFF.

CDR3 in DNA: TGTGCCAGCAGCTTAGGGCTAGCGGGGGGCTACGAGCAGTACTTC. Translating gives CASSLGLAGGYEQYF. The J gene is TRBJ2-7, the V gene TRBV7-2; 11 nucleotides line up with TRBD2. Unmatched junction bases numbered 2, after V lost 1 base and J lost 3 bases. CDR3 length equals 15 residues. Germline values: CDR1 SGHTA, CDR2 FQGNSA.

This clone was counted only a few times. This is likely an artifact of a read error, given a far larger clone one base away. The sample holds other DNA sequences that translate to the same CDR3. V is TRBV28 and J is TRBJ1-2; TRBD1 might be the D (6 bases). Germline CDR1 is MDHEN and CDR2 is SYDVKM. The CDR3 spans 14 residues. V was pared by 10 bases and J by 4 bases, with 19 bases between. The CDR3, as DNA: TGTGCCACCGCGGGGGGGGGCCGGGCCTATGGCTACACCTTC. It is translated as CATAGGGRAYGYTF.

This clone was recorded once. The V and J genes are TRBV24-1 and TRBJ1-5; D is ambiguous. This CDR3 comprises 21 residues. CDR1 is KGHDR and CDR2 is SFDVKD in the germline V gene. Trimming took 2 bases from V and 8 from J, leaving 33 bases between them. The CDR3 DNA is TGTGCCACCAGTGATTCCCGGGAGGCAGGATTCTTCGGTAATAAGGTGGAGCCCCAGCATTTT. This sequence encodes CATSDSREAGFFGNKVEPQHF.

The chain employs TRBV2 and TRBJ2-1; D ambiguous. The CDR3 contains 10 residues. Germline CDR1 is SNHLY and CDR2 is FYNNEI. V was cut by 8 bases and J by 5 bases, with 4 bases left in between. The CDR3 region is CASYDNEQFF. In DNA, the CDR3 is TGTGCCAGCTATGACAATGAGCAGTTCTTC.

The genes are TRBV30 and TRBJ2-1; 7 positions match TRBD1. The CDR3 consists of 13 residues. CDR1 and CDR2 from the germline V gene are GTSNPN and SVGIG (reference sequence). With V trimmed by 2 bases and J by 7 bases, 5 bases remained unmatched. The CDR3 DNA reads as TGTGCCTGGAGTCGACAGGGAATGAATGAGCAGTTCTTC. The encoded protein is CAWSRQGMNEQFF.

This chain joins TRBV5-1 and TRBJ2-3; 10 bases map to TRBD1. With 3 bases clipped from V and 4 bases from J, the junction kept 2 bases outside the gene matches. CDR1 is SGHRS and CDR2 is YFSETQ in the germline V gene. This CDR3 comprises 14 residues. CDR3 protein: CASSSTGGPDTQYF. As DNA, the CDR3 is TGCGCCAGCAGCTCGACAGGGGGCCCAGATACGCAGTATTTT.

This chain connects TRBV23-1 to TRBJ2-1, with 8 bases lining up with TRBD2. TRBV23-1 is recorded as an ORF, its role being uncertain. The CDR3 runs 16 residues. The ends lost 3 bases at V and 5 bases at J; junction bases unmatched: 9. CDR3 nucleotide sequence: TGCGCCAGCAGTCATCCCCCAAGCGGGAGACACAATGAGCAGTTCTTC. Its protein is CASSHPPSGRHNEQFF.

This clone appeared a few times. This chain connects TRBV30 to TRBJ1-1; D not resolved. The ends were cut back, 1 base at V and 2 bases at J, with 11 bases in the middle. The germline V gene has CDR1 GTSNPN and CDR2 SVGIG (reference sequence). CDR3 length: 14 residues. The CDR3 region has the DNA TGTGCCTGGAGTGCCCTTACACCAAACACTGAAGCTTTCTTT. Its protein product is CAWSALTPNTEAFF.

This clone was observed once. The CDR3 sequence: CASSYGGASSYEQYF. The CDR3 region has the DNA TGTGCCAGCAGTTACGGGGGGGCGAGCTCCTACGAGCAGTACTTC. The chain is built from TRBV6-2 or TRBV6-3 and TRBJ2-7; tentatively, D is TRBD2 (7 bases). There are 15 residues in the CDR3. Germline values: CDR1 MNHEY, CDR2 SVGEGT. Between the trimmed V and J ends, which lost 2 bases and 0 bases, there was a span of 11 bases.

This chain joins TRBV15 and TRBJ2-3, with 8 bases lining up with TRBD2. This CDR3 region has 16 residues. V shed 0 bases and J 5 bases; nucleotides not matched to a gene: 7. In germline, CDR1 is LNHNV, CDR2 YYDKDF (reference sequence). As DNA, the CDR3 is TGTGCCACCAGCAGAGATCCCACGGGAGGGATAGATACGCAGTATTTT. This translates into CATSRDPTGGIDTQYF.

This chain joins TRBV5-1 and TRBJ2-7; TRBD2 might be the D (5 bases). This CDR3 region has 14 residues. In germline, CDR1 is SGHRS, CDR2 YFSETQ. Trimming left V 0 bases short and J 3 bases short, with 10 bases between. CDR3 region: CASSLAGLNYEQYF. In DNA, the CDR3 is TGCGCCAGCAGCTTGGCAGGACTTAACTACGAGCAGTACTTC.

This chain links TRBV24-1 with TRBJ2-5; a weak D match, TRBD1 (5 bases). The CDR3 extends over 15 amino acids. Germline values: CDR1 KGHDR, CDR2 SFDVKD. V lost 3 bases to trimming and J lost 2 bases, with 12 bases between them. The CDR3 DNA follows: TGTGCCACCAGTGATGGCACCGCAGGGCAAGAGACCCAGTACTTC. This gives the protein CATSDGTAGQETQYF.

This clone showed up just once. The chain has TRBV4-3 and TRBJ1-5; D ambiguous. CDR1 is LGHNA, CDR2 YSLEER, per germline. CDR3 size: 15 residues. Trimming took 0 bases from V and 7 from J, leaving 13 bases between them. CDR3 bases: TGCGCCAGCAGCCAAGACGGGAGCTCATGGCAGCCCCAGCATTTT. Its translation: CASSQDGSSWQPQHF.